A selection of T cell receptor beta chains follows, all from one sample in a study of blood T cells in healthy people across ages. Via MiXCR, TCRdb re-called the 5' RACE reads, giving one row per CDR3 protein. The sample records hundreds of thousands of distinct CDR3 sequences, around a quarter being singletons. These same records also appear under a second study, on T cells of mothers and their children.

The sequencing input was blood. The receptors derive from a boy younger than 10 in good health. CDR3s include the opening cysteine and the closing phenylalanine or tryptophan. D genes are given only for firm matches. Rows may omit the clone size; those that give it use once, few, many or a size class.

d_gene,v_gene,abundance,j_gene,CDR3aa,CDR3nt
.,TRBV27,.,TRBJ2-5,CASSLSLPGETQYF,TGTGCCAGCAGTTTATCCCTCCCCGGGGAGACCCAGTACTTC
.,TRBV6-5,.,TRBJ1-5,CASSAGAWQPQHF,TGTGCCAGCAGCGCCGGGGCCTGGCAGCCCCAGCATTTT
.,TRBV20-1,.,TRBJ2-1,CSASGRSRLKSSYNEQFF,TGCAGTGCTAGTGGACGTAGCCGTCTAAAAAGCTCCTACAATGAGCAGTTCTTC
.,TRBV21-1,.,TRBJ2-4,CASSKVRDRENLAKNIQYF,TGTGCCAGCAGCAAAGTTCGGGACAGGGAAAACTTAGCCAAAAACATTCAGTACTTC
.,TRBV10-3,few,TRBJ1-1,CAISDYRYNTNTEAFF,TGTGCCATCAGCGACTACCGCTACAACACGAACACTGAAGCTTTCTTT
.,TRBV9,few,TRBJ2-5,CASTPGTGVGETQYF,TGTGCCAGCACCCCAGGGACGGGAGTGGGAGAGACCCAGTACTTC
.,TRBV20-1,.,TRBJ1-1,CSARDRRGAGAFF,TGCAGTGCTAGAGATAGGAGGGGGGCAGGTGCTTTCTTT
.,TRBV21-1,.,TRBJ1-2,CASYSDRGTNYGYTF,TGTGCCAGCTACTCAGATAGGGGAACTAACTATGGCTACACCTTC
TRBD1,TRBV4-3,.,TRBJ1-2,CASSHYQGQTYGYTF,TGCGCCAGCAGTCATTACCAGGGACAGACCTATGGCTACACCTTC
.,TRBV12-5,few,TRBJ1-1,CASGSTPNTEAFF,TGTGCTAGTGGTTCCACACCGAACACTGAAGCTTTCTTT
.,TRBV28,few,TRBJ2-7,CASSPHIAGRSYEQYF,TGTGCCAGCAGTCCCCACATCGCAGGTCGATCCTACGAGCAGTACTTC
TRBD1,TRBV12-3/TRBV12-4,few,TRBJ2-2,CASSPRDRVSGELFF,TGTGCCAGCAGTCCGAGGGACAGGGTTTCCGGGGAGCTGTTTTTT
.,TRBV27,.,TRBJ1-5,CASSTSRNQPQHF,TGTGCCAGCAGTACCAGTCGCAATCAGCCCCAGCATTTT
.,TRBV12-3/TRBV12-4,once,TRBJ2-3,CASSFTPGLRTDAQYF,TGTGCCAGCAGTTTCACCCCGGGACTGAGAACAGATGCGCAGTATTTT
.,TRBV4-3,.,TRBJ2-2,CASSGRDSGTGELFF,TGCGCCAGCAGCGGGCGGGACAGTGGCACCGGGGAGCTGTTTTTT
TRBD1,TRBV5-8,.,TRBJ1-4,CASSPWTGGGGTNEKLFF,TGTGCCAGCAGCCCATGGACAGGGGGCGGGGGAACTAATGAAAAACTGTTTTTT
.,TRBV7-9,few,TRBJ1-5,CASSADGNQPQHF,TGTGCCAGCAGCGCCGACGGAAATCAGCCCCAGCATTTT
.,TRBV30,once,TRBJ2-5,CAWSNGGRETQYF,TGTGCCTGGAGCAACGGTGGCCGAGAGACCCAGTACTTC
.,TRBV3-1,.,TRBJ2-2,CASSQIGELFF,TGTGCCAGCAGCCAAATCGGGGAGCTGTTTTTT
TRBD1,TRBV11-2,.,TRBJ2-1,CASRPQGWRYNEQFF,TGTGCCAGCAGGCCACAGGGGTGGAGGTACAATGAGCAGTTCTTC
.,TRBV30,.,TRBJ1-1,CAWSVPLVAFF,TGTGCCTGGAGTGTACCCTTAGTAGCTTTCTTT
.,TRBV27,.,TRBJ2-5,CASSFLTRLGETQYF,TGTGCCAGCAGTTTTCTGACCAGGCTGGGAGAGACCCAGTACTTC
.,TRBV11-2,few,TRBJ2-1,CASSLGGEVWNEQFF,TGTGCCAGCAGCTTAGGGGGGGAGGTGTGGAATGAGCAGTTCTTC
.,TRBV6-5,.,TRBJ1-1,CASSYSGSEAFF,TGTGCCAGCAGTTACTCAGGGTCTGAAGCTTTCTTT